The clone carrying this T cell receptor beta chain was detected ten times or more. Its antigen is not identified. The data originate from a study of T cells in Graves' hyperthyroidism and ophthalmopathy. As for the study in general: At the time of initial diagnosis and before any treatment, peripheral blood was collected.

TCR beta CDR3 sequences were amplified from RNA transcripts. The HTBI primer set drove a first-round RT-PCR of the TCR CDR3. TCRdb analysed the multiplex PCR reads with MiXCR anew, one entry per CDR3 protein. The sample records under 400,000 distinct CDR3 sequences, about 12% being singletons. The CDR3 runs 14 residues. Germline-derived CDR1 and CDR2 are MDHEN and SYDVKM. Trimming took 6 bases from V and 0 from J; bases not matched to a gene: 1. The hyperthyroidism patients had all been newly diagnosed, and their disease duration was under 2 months. Their ages ranged from 18 to 65 years. Every diagnosis used clinical symptoms, serum thyroxine and TRAb, thyroid ultrasound and orbital computed tomography. Notes on the study in general: It was a median approximately six months before onset that the model predicted ophthalmopathy.

The gene calls are TRBV28 and TRBJ2-3, with 9 positions matching TRBD2. The sequenced sample consisted of blood. The receptor's source is a woman aged 18-29 years with Graves' hyperthyroidism. CDR3 in amino acids: CASRLAGSTDTQYF. The DNA for the CDR3 is TGTGCCAGCAGGCTAGCGGGAAGCACAGATACGCAGTATTTT.